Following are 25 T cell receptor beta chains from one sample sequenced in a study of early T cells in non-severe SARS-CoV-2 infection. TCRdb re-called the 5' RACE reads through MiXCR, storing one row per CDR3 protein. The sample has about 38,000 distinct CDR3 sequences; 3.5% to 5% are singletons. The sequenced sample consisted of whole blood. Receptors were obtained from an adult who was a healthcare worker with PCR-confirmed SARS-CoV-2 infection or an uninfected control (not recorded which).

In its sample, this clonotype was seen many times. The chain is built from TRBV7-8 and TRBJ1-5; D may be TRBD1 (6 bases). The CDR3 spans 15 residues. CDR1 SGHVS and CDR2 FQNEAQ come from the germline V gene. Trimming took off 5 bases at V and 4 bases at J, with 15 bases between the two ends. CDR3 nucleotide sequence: TGTGCCAGCAGCGTGGGACAAAGAGTAAATCAGCCCCAGCATTTT. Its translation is CASSVGQRVNQPQHF.

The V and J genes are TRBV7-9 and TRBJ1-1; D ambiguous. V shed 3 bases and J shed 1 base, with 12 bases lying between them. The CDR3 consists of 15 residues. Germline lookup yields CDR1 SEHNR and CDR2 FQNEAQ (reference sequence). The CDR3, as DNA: TGTGCCAGCAGCTTTAGAGGGCGGGGGAACACTGAAGCTTTCTTT. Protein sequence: CASSFRGRGNTEAFF.

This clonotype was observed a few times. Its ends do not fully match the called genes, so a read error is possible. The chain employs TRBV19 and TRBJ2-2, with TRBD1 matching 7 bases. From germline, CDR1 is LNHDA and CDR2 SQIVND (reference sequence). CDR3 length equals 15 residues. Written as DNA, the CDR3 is TGTGCCAGTAGTACACAGGGGTCGAATACCGGGGAGCTGTTTTTT. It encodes CASSTQGSNTGELFF.

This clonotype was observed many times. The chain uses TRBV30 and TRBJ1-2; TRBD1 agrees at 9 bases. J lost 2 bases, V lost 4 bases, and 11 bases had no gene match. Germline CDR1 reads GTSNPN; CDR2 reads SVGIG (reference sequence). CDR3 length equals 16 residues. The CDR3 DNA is TGTGCCTGGAACCACCCGAGACAGGGGGGAAACTATGGCTACACCTTC. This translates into CAWNHPRQGGNYGYTF.

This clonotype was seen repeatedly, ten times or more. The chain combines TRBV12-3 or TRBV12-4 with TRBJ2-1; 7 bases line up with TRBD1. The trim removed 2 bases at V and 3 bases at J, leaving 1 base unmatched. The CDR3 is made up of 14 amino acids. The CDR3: CASSLRTGYNEQFF. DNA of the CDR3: TGTGCCAGCAGTTTACGGACAGGCTACAATGAGCAGTTCTTC.

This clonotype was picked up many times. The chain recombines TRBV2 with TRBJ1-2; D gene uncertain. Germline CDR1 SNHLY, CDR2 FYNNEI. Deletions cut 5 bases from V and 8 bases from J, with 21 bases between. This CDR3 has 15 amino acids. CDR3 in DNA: TGTGCCAGCAGTAATGATGGGGATTTGGCAGGCGGCTACACCTTC. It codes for CASSNDGDLAGGYTF.

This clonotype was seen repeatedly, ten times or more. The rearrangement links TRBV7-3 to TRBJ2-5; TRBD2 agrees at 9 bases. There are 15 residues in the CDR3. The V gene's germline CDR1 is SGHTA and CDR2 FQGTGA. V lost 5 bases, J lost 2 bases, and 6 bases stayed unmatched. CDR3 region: CASSQGLAPQETQYF. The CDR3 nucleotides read TGTGCCAGCAGCCAAGGACTAGCGCCGCAAGAGACCCAGTACTTC.

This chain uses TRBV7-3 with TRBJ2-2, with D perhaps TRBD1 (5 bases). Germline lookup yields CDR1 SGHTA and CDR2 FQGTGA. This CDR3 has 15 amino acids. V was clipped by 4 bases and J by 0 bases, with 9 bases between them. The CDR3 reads CASSSGQPNTGELFF. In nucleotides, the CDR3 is TGTGCCAGCAGCTCAGGACAACCGAACACCGGGGAGCTGTTTTTT.

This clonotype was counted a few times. The CDR3 DNA follows: TGTGCCAGTAGAGAGGGTAAAAACATTCAGTACTTC. The encoded protein is CASREGKNIQYF. This rearrangement joins TRBV19 to TRBJ2-4, with D perhaps matching TRBD2 (5 bases). V was trimmed by 6 bases and J by 4 bases, leaving 7 bases between them. The CDR3 has 12 amino acids. Per the germline V gene, CDR1 is LNHDA and CDR2 is SQIVND (reference sequence).

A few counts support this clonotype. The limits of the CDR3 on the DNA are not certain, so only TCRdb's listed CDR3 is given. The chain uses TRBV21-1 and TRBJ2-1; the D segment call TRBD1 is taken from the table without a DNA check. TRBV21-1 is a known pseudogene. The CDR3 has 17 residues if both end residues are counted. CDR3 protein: CASSKGVGRGAANEQFF.

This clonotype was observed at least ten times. The CDR3 spells CSASMQYNEQFF. The CDR3 region has the DNA TGCAGTGCTAGCATGCAGTACAATGAGCAGTTCTTC. J is TRBJ2-1 and V is TRBV20-1, with D hard to call. Germline CDR1 DFQATT, CDR2 SNEGSKA (reference sequence). The ends were cut back, 3 bases at V and 4 bases at J, with 7 bases in the middle. The CDR3 has 12 residues.

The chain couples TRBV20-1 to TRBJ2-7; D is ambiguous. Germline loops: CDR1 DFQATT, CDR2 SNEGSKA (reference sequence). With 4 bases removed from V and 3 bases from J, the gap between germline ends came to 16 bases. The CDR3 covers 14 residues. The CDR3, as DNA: TGCAGTGCTACGGACCCCAAAGGTGACTACGAGCAGTACTTC. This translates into CSATDPKGDYEQYF.

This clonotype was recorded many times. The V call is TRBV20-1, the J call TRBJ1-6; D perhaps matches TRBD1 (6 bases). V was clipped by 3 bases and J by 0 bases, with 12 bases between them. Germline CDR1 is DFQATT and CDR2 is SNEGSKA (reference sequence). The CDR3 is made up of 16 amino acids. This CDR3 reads CSARGQGSSYNSPLHF. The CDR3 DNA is TGCAGTGCTAGGGGCCAGGGGAGCTCCTATAATTCACCCCTCCACTTT.

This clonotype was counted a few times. CDR3 protein: CASSEDSYNEQFF. CDR3 nucleotides: TGTGCCAGCAGTGAAGACAGCTACAATGAGCAGTTCTTC. The chain is built from TRBV2 and TRBJ2-1; D is unclear. Germline assignment: CDR1 SNHLY and CDR2 FYNNEI. This CDR3 has 13 residues. Trimming shortened V by 1 base and J by 3 bases, and 4 bases separated the two germline ends.

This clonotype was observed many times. CDR3 nucleotides: TGCAGCTACGACCGGGACAGGGGCCACAATGAGCAGTTCTTC. This translates into CSYDRDRGHNEQFF. The chain couples TRBV29-1 to TRBJ2-1; 10 bases fit TRBD1. V dropped 8 bases and J dropped 5; count of bases not matched to a gene: 9. The CDR3 length is 14 residues. Germline loops: CDR1 SQVTM, CDR2 ANQGSEA.

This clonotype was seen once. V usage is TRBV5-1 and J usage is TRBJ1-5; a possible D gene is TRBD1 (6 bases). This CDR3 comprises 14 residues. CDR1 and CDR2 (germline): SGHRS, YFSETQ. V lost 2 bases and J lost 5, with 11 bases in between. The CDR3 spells CASSFLGGDQPQHF. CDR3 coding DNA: TGCGCCAGCAGCTTCCTGGGGGGCGATCAGCCCCAGCATTTT.

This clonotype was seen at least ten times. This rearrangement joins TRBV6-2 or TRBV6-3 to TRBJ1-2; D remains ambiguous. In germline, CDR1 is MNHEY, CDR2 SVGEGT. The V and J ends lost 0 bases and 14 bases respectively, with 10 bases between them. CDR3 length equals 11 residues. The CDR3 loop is CASSYSGAFTF. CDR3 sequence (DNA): TGTGCCAGCAGTTACTCAGGAGCCTTTACCTTC.

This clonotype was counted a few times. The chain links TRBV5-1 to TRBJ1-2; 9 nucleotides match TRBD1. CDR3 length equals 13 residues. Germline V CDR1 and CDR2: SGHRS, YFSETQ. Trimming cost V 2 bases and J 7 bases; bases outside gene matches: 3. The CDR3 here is CASSFTGGRGYTF. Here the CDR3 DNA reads TGCGCCAGCAGCTTTACAGGGGGCCGTGGCTACACCTTC. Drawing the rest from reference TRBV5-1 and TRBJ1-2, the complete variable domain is KAGVTQTPRYLIKTRGQQVTLSCSPISGHRSVSWYQQTPGQGLQFLFEYFSETQRNKGNFPGRFSGRQFSNSRSEMNVSTLELGDSALYLCASSFTGGRGYTFGSGTRLTVV.

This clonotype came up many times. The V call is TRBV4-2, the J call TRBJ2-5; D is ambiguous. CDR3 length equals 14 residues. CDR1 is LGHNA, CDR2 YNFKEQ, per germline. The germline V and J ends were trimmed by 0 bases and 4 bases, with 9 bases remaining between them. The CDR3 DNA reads TGTGCCAGCAGCCAAGATCTTTGGTCAGAGACCCAGTACTTC. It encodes CASSQDLWSETQYF.

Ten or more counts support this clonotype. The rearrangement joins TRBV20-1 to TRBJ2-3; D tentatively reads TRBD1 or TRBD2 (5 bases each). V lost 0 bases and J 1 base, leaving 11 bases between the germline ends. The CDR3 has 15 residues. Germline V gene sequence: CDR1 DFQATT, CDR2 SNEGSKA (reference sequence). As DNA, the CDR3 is TGCAGTGCTAGAGATCCGGTGGGGGGCACAGATACGCAGTATTTT. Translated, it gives CSARDPVGGTDTQYF.

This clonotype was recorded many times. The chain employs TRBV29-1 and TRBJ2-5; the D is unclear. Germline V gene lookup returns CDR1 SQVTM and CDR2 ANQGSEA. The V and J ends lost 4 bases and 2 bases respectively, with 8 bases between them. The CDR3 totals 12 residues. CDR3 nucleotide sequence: TGCAGCGTTGGTGGGCGTCAAGAGACCCAGTACTTC. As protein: CSVGGRQETQYF.

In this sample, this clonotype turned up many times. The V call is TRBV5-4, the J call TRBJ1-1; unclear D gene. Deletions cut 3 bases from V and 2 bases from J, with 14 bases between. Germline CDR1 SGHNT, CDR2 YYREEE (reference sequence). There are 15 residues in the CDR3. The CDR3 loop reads CASSSSTRVNTEAFF. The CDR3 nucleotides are TGTGCCAGCAGCTCCTCGACAAGGGTAAACACTGAAGCTTTCTTT.

CDR3 region: CASSPPGLGHRARNEQFF. In DNA form, the CDR3 reads TGTGCCAGCAGCCCCCCAGGGTTAGGACACCGGGCTCGGAATGAGCAGTTCTTC. V usage is TRBV11-2 and J usage is TRBJ2-1, with a tentative D call TRBD1 (5 bases). Between the trimmed V and J ends, which lost 5 bases and 7 bases, there was a span of 27 bases. Per the germline V gene, CDR1 is SGHAT and CDR2 is FQNNGV. The CDR3 has 18 amino acids.

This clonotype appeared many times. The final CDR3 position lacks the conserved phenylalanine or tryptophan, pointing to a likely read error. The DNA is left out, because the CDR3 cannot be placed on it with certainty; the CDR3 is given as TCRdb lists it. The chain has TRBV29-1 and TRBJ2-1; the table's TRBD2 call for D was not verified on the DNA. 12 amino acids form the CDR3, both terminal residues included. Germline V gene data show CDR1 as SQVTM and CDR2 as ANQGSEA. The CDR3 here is CSVEDGQRGGLL.

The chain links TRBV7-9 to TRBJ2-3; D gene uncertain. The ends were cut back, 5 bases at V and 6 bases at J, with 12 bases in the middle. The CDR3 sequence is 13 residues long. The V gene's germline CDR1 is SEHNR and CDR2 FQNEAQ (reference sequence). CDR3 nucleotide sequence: TGTGCCAGCAGCCCCGATCCAGGTGATACGCAGTATTTT. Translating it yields CASSPDPGDTQYF.